This section outlines one T cell receptor (beta chain) sequence together with its context. Data came from immunoSEQ multiplex PCR; TCRdb stores just in-frame clones and leaves some out. The table records more than 50,000 clones, 75% to 90% of them present only once. These data come from a study of OX40 agonist ivuxolimab in advanced cancers. Turning to the study itself: Patients were dosed intravenously with ivuxolimab at 0.01 to 10 mg/kg every 2 weeks.

CDR3 length: 11 amino acids. Between the trimmed V and J ends, which lost 7 bases and 8 bases, there was a span of 8 bases. Germline values: CDR1 MNHNS, CDR2 SASEGT. This chain connects TRBV6-1 to TRBJ2-2; D is unresolved. The receptor was isolated from an adult with an advanced solid tumor such as melanoma, head and neck, liver or kidney cancer. The material was CD4+ or CD8+ T cells sorted from blood, obtained in a trial of the OX40 agonist ivuxolimab. The CDR3 region is CASTLGGELFF. In DNA form, the CDR3 reads TGTGCCAGCACCCTGGGGGGGGAGCTGTTTTTT.